One sample yielded the 18 T cell receptor beta chains listed below, sequenced in a study of PD-L1 blockade in urothelial cancer. Profiled with immunoSEQ multiplex PCR; TCRdb holds only in-frame clones, not every one. Of 50,000 or so clones in the sample, approximately 84% were seen once. Time point of the sample: peripheral blood 6 weeks after treatment start. The source was PBMCs, collected around atezolizumab (anti-PD-L1) treatment. These receptor sequences come from a man in his fifties or sixties with urothelial cancer.

The V and J genes are TRBV28 and TRBJ2-1; 9 nucleotides align to TRBD2. Germline values: CDR1 MDHEN, CDR2 SYDVKM. With 2 bases clipped from V and 8 bases from J, the junction kept 10 bases outside the gene matches. The CDR3 extends over 16 amino acids. In DNA, the CDR3 is TGTGCCAGCAGTTTACTTAGCGGGGGAAGGGGGGATGAGCAGTTCTTC. It translates to CASSLLSGGRGDEQFF.

The genes are TRBV10-3 and TRBJ2-2, with unresolved D. CDR1 is ENHRY and CDR2 is SYGVKD in the germline V gene. This CDR3 is 17 amino acids long. V shed 6 bases and J shed 0 bases, with 17 bases lying between them. CDR3 protein: CAISQRPGSSNTGELFF. The CDR3 DNA follows: TGTGCCATCAGCCAACGCCCCGGGTCCTCGAACACCGGGGAGCTGTTTTTT.

This clone has a single count. The V and J genes are TRBV28 and TRBJ1-1; 9 bases match TRBD1. CDR1 and CDR2 (germline): MDHEN, SYDVKM. Losses at the gene ends were 4 bases for V and 5 bases for J; bases not matched to a gene: 14. The length of the CDR3 is 17 residues. The CDR3 DNA sequence: TGTGCCAGCAGTTCGGTCTCGGTACAGGGGGCGCGGACTGAAGCTTTCTTT. This codes for CASSSVSVQGARTEAFF.

V and J are TRBV5-4 and TRBJ2-7; D perhaps matches TRBD1 (6 bases). CDR1 is SGHNT and CDR2 is YYREEE in the germline V gene (reference sequence). The CDR3 is 13 amino acids. V lost 2 bases to trimming and J lost 6 bases, with 12 bases between them. In DNA, the CDR3 is TGTGCCAGCAGCTTAGTACAGGGACCCGAGCAGTACTTC. Amino acid sequence: CASSLVQGPEQYF.

The chain carries TRBV5-1 and TRBJ2-5; D may be TRBD1 (6 bases). CDR1 SGHRS and CDR2 YFSETQ come from the germline V gene. The length of the CDR3 is 15 residues. V was pared by 4 bases and J by 0 bases, with 13 bases between. CDR3 in amino acids: CASSRTGQNQETQYF. The CDR3 bases are TGCGCCAGCAGCCGCACCGGACAGAACCAAGAGACCCAGTACTTC.

The V call is TRBV6-5, the J call TRBJ2-7; TRBD1 matches 9 bases. With 6 bases clipped from V and 5 bases from J, the junction kept 11 bases outside the gene matches. This CDR3 contains 15 residues. Germline V gives CDR1 MNHEY, CDR2 SVGAGI. DNA of the CDR3: TGTGCCAGCAGCAACCACCTGGGACAGGGCCACGAGCAGTACTTC. Translation: CASSNHLGQGHEQYF.

This clone was recorded only once. The chain's CDR3 is CASSLGQNYEQYF. CDR3 in DNA: TGTGCCAGCTCCCTGGGACAGAACTACGAGCAGTACTTC. The chain links TRBV18 to TRBJ2-7; 7 bases map to TRBD1. Germline trimming cut 6 bases from V and 3 bases from J; bases unmatched to any gene: 5. The CDR3 totals 13 residues. The V gene's germline CDR1 is KGHSH and CDR2 LQKENI. The whole variable domain, remainder taken from reference TRBV18 and TRBJ2-7, is NAGVMQNPRHLVRRRGQEARLRCSPMKGHSHVYWYRQLPEEGLKFMVYLQKENIIDESGMPKERFSAEFPKEGPSILRIQQVVRGDSAAYFCASSLGQNYEQYFGPGTRLTVT.

This clone was seen a few times. The chain joins TRBV7-9 to TRBJ1-6; D remains unclear. Germline loops: CDR1 SEHNR, CDR2 FQNEAQ (reference sequence). Deletions cut 1 base from V and 7 bases from J, with 8 bases between. This CDR3 has 14 residues. The CDR3 bases are TGTGCCAGCAGCTTAGACACAGAGAATTCACCCCTCCACTTT. Translating it yields CASSLDTENSPLHF.

This chain joins TRBV5-6 and TRBJ1-5; 12 bases are a match to TRBD1. J gave up 7 bases and V 1 base, and 9 bases lay outside the gene matches. The CDR3 totals 17 residues. CDR1 SGHDT and CDR2 YYEEEE come from the germline V gene. Here the CDR3 DNA reads TGTGCCAGCAGCTTGAAGGGACAGGGGGCACTGGGGCAGCCCCAGCATTTT. Residues: CASSLKGQGALGQPQHF.

The chain employs TRBV28 and TRBJ1-1; D gene ambiguous. Trimming left V 3 bases short and J 1 base short, with 9 bases between. Germline loops: CDR1 MDHEN, CDR2 SYDVKM. The CDR3 sequence is 14 residues long. CDR3 in amino acids: CASSFVLANTEAFF. CDR3 nucleotides: TGTGCCAGCAGTTTCGTCCTAGCGAACACTGAAGCTTTCTTT.

V and J are TRBV19 and TRBJ1-5, with D possibly matching TRBD1 (5 bases). Trimming took off 2 bases at V and 7 bases at J, with 9 bases between the two ends. The CDR3 is 13 residues long. Germline V lookup: CDR1 LNHDA, CDR2 SQIVND (reference sequence). This chain's CDR3 is CASSITRVQPQHF. Here the CDR3 DNA reads TGTGCCAGTAGTATAACCAGGGTCCAGCCCCAGCATTTT.

The chain employs TRBV18 and TRBJ2-3; 8 nucleotides agree with TRBD2. After removal of 3 bases from V and 4 bases from J, the junction contained 6 bases not matched to a gene. The germline CDR1 and CDR2 sequences are KGHSH and LQKENI. CDR3 length equals 15 residues. CDR3 sequence (DNA): TGTGCCAGCTCACCCCTAACTAGCGGCTCAGATACGCAGTATTTT. Translating gives CASSPLTSGSDTQYF.

The chain uses TRBV19 and TRBJ2-3; TRBD2 agrees at 7 bases. This CDR3 contains 17 residues. Losses at the gene ends were 1 base for V and 2 bases for J; bases not matched to a gene: 9. In germline, CDR1 is LNHDA, CDR2 SQIVND (reference sequence). CDR3 nucleotide sequence: TGTGCCAGTAGTATAGGCGGCCAAGCGGGAATCACAGATACGCAGTATTTT. Amino acid sequence: CASSIGGQAGITDTQYF. Drawing the rest from reference TRBV19 and TRBJ2-3, the complete variable domain is DGGITQSPKYLFRKEGQNVTLSCEQNLNHDAMYWYRQDPGQGLRLIYYSQIVNDFQKGDIAEGYSVSREKKESFPLTVTSAQKNPTAFYLCASSIGGQAGITDTQYFGPGTRLTVL.

This clone appeared a single time. The chain uses TRBV7-2 and TRBJ2-2, with 7 bases matching TRBD1. This CDR3 comprises 15 residues. Losses at the gene ends were 5 bases for V and 1 base for J; bases not matched to a gene: 4. The germline V gene has CDR1 SGHTA and CDR2 FQGNSA. The CDR3 sequence is CASSKDRRNTGELFF. The DNA for the CDR3 is TGTGCCAGCAGCAAGGACAGGAGGAACACCGGGGAGCTGTTTTTT.

In this sample, this clone turned up once. The rearrangement links TRBV19 to TRBJ1-1; 9 nucleotides agree with TRBD1. The germline V gene has CDR1 LNHDA and CDR2 SQIVND (reference sequence). This CDR3 is 15 amino acids long. The junction had 10 bases not matched to a gene; V was cut back by 7 bases and J by 4 bases. The DNA of the CDR3 is TGTGCCAGTACCCCCCGGGACAGGGTTGGCACTGAAGCTTTCTTT. It translates to CASTPRDRVGTEAFF.

V and J are TRBV4-3 and TRBJ2-3; tentative D call: TRBD2 (6 bases). The CDR3 runs to 16 residues. CDR1 and CDR2 (germline): LGHNA, YSLEER. Trimming pared 1 base from V and 1 base from J, leaving 12 bases between. The CDR3 is CASSQGGGSGTDTQYF. CDR3 coding DNA: TGCGCCAGCAGCCAAGGGGGAGGTAGCGGCACAGATACGCAGTATTTT.

The genes are TRBV4-1 and TRBJ2-2; unclear D gene. Germline V lookup: CDR1 MGHRA, CDR2 YSYEKL. With 1 base removed from V and 0 bases from J, the gap between germline ends came to 9 bases. CDR3 length: 16 amino acids. CDR3 residues: CASSQVPHANTGELFF. CDR3 DNA: TGCGCCAGCAGCCAAGTTCCCCATGCGAACACCGGGGAGCTGTTTTTT.

The chain is built from TRBV18 and TRBJ2-7; the D gene is possibly TRBD1 (5 bases). There are 13 residues in the CDR3. Trimming stripped 4 bases from V and 3 bases from J, with 10 bases between. Germline V gene lookup returns CDR1 KGHSH and CDR2 LQKENI. CDR3 DNA: TGTGCCAGCTCACTTAGACAGTACTACGAGCAGTACTTC. Residues: CASSLRQYYEQYF. The full variable domain, with the rest looked up from reference TRBV18 and TRBJ2-7, is NAGVMQNPRHLVRRRGQEARLRCSPMKGHSHVYWYRQLPEEGLKFMVYLQKENIIDESGMPKERFSAEFPKEGPSILRIQQVVRGDSAAYFCASSLRQYYEQYFGPGTRLTVT.